The clone carrying this T cell receptor beta chain was recorded once. Its specificity is unknown. This entry belongs to a study of early stage breast cancer tumors. The CDR3 covers 13 residues. The V and J ends lost 0 bases and 4 bases respectively, with 7 bases between them. Germline V gene data show CDR1 as SGHDT and CDR2 as YYEEEE. Libraries were prepared by immunoSEQ multiplex PCR; TCRdb keeps only in-frame clonotypes and omits some of them. The sample lists almost 55,000 clones, about 93% occurring once. Findings of the study overall: Commonly generated sequences made up most enriched TCRB sequences shared between patients.

The gene calls are TRBV5-6 and TRBJ1-2; D possibly corresponds to TRBD1 (5 bases). Specimen: blood. The receptor comes from a person aged 65 to 85 with breast cancer. CDR3 bases: TGTGCCAGCAGCTTGGAGCAGGGCTATGGCTACACCTTC. Translating it yields CASSLEQGYGYTF.